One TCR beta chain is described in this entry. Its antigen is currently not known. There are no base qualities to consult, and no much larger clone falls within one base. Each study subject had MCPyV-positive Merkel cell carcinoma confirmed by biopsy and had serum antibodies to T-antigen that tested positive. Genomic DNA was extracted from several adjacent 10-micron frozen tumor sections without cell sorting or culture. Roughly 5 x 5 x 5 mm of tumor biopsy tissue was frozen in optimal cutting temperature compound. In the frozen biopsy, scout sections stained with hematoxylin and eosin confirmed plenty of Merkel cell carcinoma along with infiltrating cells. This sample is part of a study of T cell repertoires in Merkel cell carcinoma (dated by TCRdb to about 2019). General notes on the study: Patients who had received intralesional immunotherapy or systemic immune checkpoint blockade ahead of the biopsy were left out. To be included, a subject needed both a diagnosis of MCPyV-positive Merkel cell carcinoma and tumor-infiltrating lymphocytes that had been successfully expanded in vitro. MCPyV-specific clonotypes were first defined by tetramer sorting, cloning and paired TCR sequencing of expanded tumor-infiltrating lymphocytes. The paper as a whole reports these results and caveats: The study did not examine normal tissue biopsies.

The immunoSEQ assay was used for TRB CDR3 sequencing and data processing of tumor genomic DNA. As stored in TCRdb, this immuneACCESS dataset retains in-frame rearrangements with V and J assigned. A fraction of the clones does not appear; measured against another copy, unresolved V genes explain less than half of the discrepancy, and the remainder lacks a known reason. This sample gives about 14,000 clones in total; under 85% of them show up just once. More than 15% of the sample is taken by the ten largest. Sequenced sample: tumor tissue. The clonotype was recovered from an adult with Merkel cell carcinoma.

Here the CDR3 is given as CAIRAQGAGETQYF. The nucleotide sequence is given as TGTGCCATCAGGGCACAGGGGGCAGGGGAGACCCAGTACTTC. The chain uses TRBV10-3 and TRBJ2-5; TRBD1 aligns with 9 central bases. CDR1 and CDR2 are drawn from the germline V gene: ENHRY, SYGVKD. Including cysteine and phenylalanine, the CDR3 has 14 amino acids. The retained sequence is limited to the CDR3, 42 bases, with the frame set at the first base. For this chain, trimming is 6 bases at the V end and 5 bases at the J end, and the number of junction bases without a gene match is 7.